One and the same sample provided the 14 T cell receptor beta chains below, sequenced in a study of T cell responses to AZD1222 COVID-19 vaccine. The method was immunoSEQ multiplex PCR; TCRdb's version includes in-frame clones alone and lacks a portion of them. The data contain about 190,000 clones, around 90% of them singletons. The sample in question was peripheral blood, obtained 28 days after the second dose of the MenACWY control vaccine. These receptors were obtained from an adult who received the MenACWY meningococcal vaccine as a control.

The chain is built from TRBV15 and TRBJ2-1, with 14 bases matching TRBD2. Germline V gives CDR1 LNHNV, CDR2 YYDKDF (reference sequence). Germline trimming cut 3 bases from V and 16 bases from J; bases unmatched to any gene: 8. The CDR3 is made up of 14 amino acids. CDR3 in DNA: TGTGCCACCAGCAGGGAGACTAGCGGGAGGGCCAAATTCTTC. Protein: CATSRETSGRAKFF.

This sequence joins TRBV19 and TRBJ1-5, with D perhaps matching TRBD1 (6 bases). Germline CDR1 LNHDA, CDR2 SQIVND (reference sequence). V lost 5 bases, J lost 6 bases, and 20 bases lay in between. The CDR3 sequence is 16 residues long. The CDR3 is CASSWSRGGGGQPQHF. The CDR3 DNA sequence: TGTGCCAGTAGTTGGAGCCGCGGGGGGGGCGGTCAGCCCCAGCATTTT.

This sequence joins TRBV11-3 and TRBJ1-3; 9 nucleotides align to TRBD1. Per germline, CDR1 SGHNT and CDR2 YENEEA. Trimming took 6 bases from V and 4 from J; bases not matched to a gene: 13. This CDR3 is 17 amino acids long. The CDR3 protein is CASRNTFQDRGGNTIYF. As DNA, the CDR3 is TGTGCCAGCAGAAATACGTTCCAGGACAGGGGAGGAAACACCATATATTTT.

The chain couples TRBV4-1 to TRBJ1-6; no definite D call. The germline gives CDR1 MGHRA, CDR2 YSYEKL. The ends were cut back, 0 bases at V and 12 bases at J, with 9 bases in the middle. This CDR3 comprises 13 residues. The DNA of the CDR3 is TGCGCCAGCAGCCAAGATAACTGGGGACCCCTCCACTTT. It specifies CASSQDNWGPLHF.

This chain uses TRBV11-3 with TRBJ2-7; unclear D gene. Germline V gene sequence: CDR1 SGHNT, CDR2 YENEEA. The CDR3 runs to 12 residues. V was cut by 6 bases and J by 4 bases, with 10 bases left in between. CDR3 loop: CASSLTGYEQYF. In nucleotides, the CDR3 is TGTGCCAGCAGTCTTACCGGGTACGAGCAGTACTTC.

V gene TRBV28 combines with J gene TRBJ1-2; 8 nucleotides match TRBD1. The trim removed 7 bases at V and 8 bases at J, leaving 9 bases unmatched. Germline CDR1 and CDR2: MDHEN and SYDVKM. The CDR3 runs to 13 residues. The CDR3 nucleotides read TGTGCCAGCACGGGACAGGTTATAAGGGGCTACACCTTC. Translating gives CASTGQVIRGYTF.

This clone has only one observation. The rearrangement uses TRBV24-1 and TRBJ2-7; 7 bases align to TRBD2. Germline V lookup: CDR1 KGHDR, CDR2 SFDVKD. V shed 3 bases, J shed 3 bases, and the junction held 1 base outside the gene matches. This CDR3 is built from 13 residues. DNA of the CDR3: TGTGCCACCAGTGATCGCGGGGGCTACGAGCAGTACTTC. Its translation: CATSDRGGYEQYF.

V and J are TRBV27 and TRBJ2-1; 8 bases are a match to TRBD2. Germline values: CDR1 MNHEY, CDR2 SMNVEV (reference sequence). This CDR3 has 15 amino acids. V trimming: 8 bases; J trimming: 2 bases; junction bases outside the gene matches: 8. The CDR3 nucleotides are TGTGCCAGCCGCATGGGGCGGGGGGCCTACAATGAGCAGTTCTTC. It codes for CASRMGRGAYNEQFF.

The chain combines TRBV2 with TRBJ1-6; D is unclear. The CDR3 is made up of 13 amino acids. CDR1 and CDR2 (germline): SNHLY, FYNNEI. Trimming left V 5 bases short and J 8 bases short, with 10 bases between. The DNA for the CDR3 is TGTGCCAGCAGTCCCCAGCCTCATTCACCCCTCCACTTT. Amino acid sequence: CASSPQPHSPLHF.

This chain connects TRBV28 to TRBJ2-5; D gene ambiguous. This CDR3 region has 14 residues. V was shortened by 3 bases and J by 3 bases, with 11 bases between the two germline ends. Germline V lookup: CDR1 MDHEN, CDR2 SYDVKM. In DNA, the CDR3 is TGTGCCAGCAGTTTTTCAGACGGCAAAGAGACCCAGTACTTC. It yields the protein CASSFSDGKETQYF.

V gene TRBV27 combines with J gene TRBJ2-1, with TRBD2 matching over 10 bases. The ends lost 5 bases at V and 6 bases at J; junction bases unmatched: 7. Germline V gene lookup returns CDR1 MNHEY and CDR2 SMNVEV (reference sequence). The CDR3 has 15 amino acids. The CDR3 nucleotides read TGTGCCAGCAGTCCCCCCAGCGGGAGGGGCAATGAGCAGTTCTTC. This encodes CASSPPSGRGNEQFF.

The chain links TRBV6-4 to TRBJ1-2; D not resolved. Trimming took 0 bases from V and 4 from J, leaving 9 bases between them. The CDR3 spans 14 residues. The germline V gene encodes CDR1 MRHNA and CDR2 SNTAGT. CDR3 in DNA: TGTGCCAGCAGTGACTCGACTGTAGGCTATGGCTACACCTTC. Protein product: CASSDSTVGYGYTF.

DNA for the CDR3: TGTGCCAGTAGTAGTGACAGGACCTACGAGCAGTACTTC. Protein sequence: CASSSDRTYEQYF. The genes are TRBV19 and TRBJ2-7, with D possibly being TRBD1 (6 bases). V gave up 4 bases and J gave up 2 bases, with 9 bases separating them. From germline, CDR1 is LNHDA and CDR2 SQIVND (reference sequence). The CDR3 loop spans 13 amino acids. The full variable domain, its missing parts supplied by reference TRBV19 and TRBJ2-7, is DGGITQSPKYLFRKEGQNVTLSCEQNLNHDAMYWYRQDPGQGLRLIYYSQIVNDFQKGDIAEGYSVSREKKESFPLTVTSAQKNPTAFYLCASSSDRTYEQYFGPGTRLTVT.

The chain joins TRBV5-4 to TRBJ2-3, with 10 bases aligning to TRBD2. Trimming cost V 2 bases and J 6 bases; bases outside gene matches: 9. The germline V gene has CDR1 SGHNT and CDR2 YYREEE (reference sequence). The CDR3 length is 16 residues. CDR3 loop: CASSFESGRAADTQYF. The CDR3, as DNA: TGTGCCAGCAGCTTTGAGAGCGGGAGGGCGGCCGATACGCAGTATTTT.